The T cell receptor (beta chain) under discussion was sequenced for a study of blood T cells in healthy people across ages. The study, taken as a whole, reports: A roughly linear fall in TCR beta diversity per million T cells was seen with increasing age.

Concerning this clonotype itself: The antigen remains unidentified.

The CDR3 has 17 residues. The ends were cut back, 4 bases at V and 0 bases at J, with 12 bases in the middle. Looked up from germline, CDR1 is KGHDR and CDR2 is SFDVKD. The second PCR ran roughly 6 to 11 cycles with a sample-barcoded 5' primer and J-beta primers. Every molecule of cDNA carried a tag from a template-switch adaptor with 12 random nucleotides. Via MiXCR, TCRdb re-called the 5' RACE reads, giving one row per CDR3 protein. Among about 780,000 distinct CDR3 sequences, about 42% were seen once, and the ten largest hold around 18%. The chain employs TRBV24-1 and TRBJ2-6; D may be TRBD1 (6 bases). This sequence originates from a man older than 75 in good health. The source material was blood. The chain's CDR3 is CATSDTTGNSGANVLTF. The CDR3 nucleotides read TGTGCCACCAGTGACACAACAGGGAACTCTGGGGCCAACGTCCTGACTTTC.